These 11 T cell receptor beta chains came from one sample sequenced in a study of glioma-infiltrating T cells. The iRepertoire nested amplicon-rescue multiplex PCR amplified TCR alpha and beta CDR3s from RNA. TCRdb reprocessed the multiplex PCR reads via MiXCR and lists one record per CDR3 protein. The repertoire includes some 190,000 distinct CDR3 sequences, 32% of them detected once, and 20% to 25% sits in the top ten. The sample consisted of glioma tissue, nonneoplastic brain tissue, or PBMCs (not recorded which). Every receptor here comes from a human donor with low-grade glioma or glioblastoma, undergoing nonglioma brain surgery, or in good health (not recorded which).

This clonotype showed up many times. V and J are TRBV7-2 and TRBJ2-7; either TRBD1 or TRBD2 may supply D (5 bases each). The CDR3 covers 15 residues. CDR1 is SGHTA, CDR2 FQGNSA, per germline. V lost 5 bases, J lost 3 bases, and 17 bases lay in between. The CDR3, as DNA: TGTGCCAGCAGCGGAACCGGGACGGCCTACTACGAGCAGTACTTC. Encoded protein: CASSGTGTAYYEQYF.

Comments on this clonotype: A much more abundant neighbour one base away suggests this may be a read error. This rearrangement joins TRBV19 to TRBJ1-1, with D perhaps matching TRBD1 (5 bases). Germline V CDR1 and CDR2: LNHDA, SQIVND (reference sequence). V lost 4 bases and J 2 bases, leaving 17 bases between the germline ends. The CDR3 is 16 residues long. Written as DNA, the CDR3 is TGTGCCAGTAGTACAGATGCCAGGGACCACAACACTGAAGCTTTCTTT. Translated, it gives CASSTDARDHNTEAFF.

This clonotype showed up many times. This rearrangement joins TRBV27 to TRBJ2-7; D is undetermined. V lost 0 bases and J 3 bases, leaving 12 bases between the germline ends. CDR1 MNHEY and CDR2 SMNVEV come from the germline V gene (reference sequence). The length of the CDR3 is 15 residues. CDR3 region: CASSLSNSPSYEQYF. DNA of the CDR3: TGTGCCAGCAGTTTATCGAACAGCCCGAGCTACGAGCAGTACTTC.

This clonotype has at least ten counts. The V and J genes are TRBV28 and TRBJ2-3; possible D gene TRBD2, 6 bases. The CDR3 contains 14 residues. The germline V gene encodes CDR1 MDHEN and CDR2 SYDVKM. Trimming took 8 bases from V and 0 from J, leaving 12 bases between them. The chain's CDR3 is CASHGGVSTDTQYF. Here the CDR3 DNA reads TGTGCCAGCCACGGCGGGGTTAGCACAGATACGCAGTATTTT.

Many counts were recorded for this clonotype. The CDR3 nucleotides read TGCAGTGCTAGTAAAGGGATCGAGCAGTACTTC. Translating it yields CSASKGIEQYF. V usage is TRBV20-1 and J usage is TRBJ2-7; D gene uncertain. V gave up 3 bases and J gave up 6 bases, with 9 bases separating them. The CDR3 contains 11 residues. Germline-derived CDR1 and CDR2 are DFQATT and SNEGSKA (reference sequence).

The chain employs TRBV28 and TRBJ2-1; 9 bases agree with TRBD1. CDR1 and CDR2 (germline): MDHEN, SYDVKM. This CDR3 region has 15 residues. The J segment lost 14 bases and the V segment lost 5 bases, leaving 16 bases of the junction unmatched. CDR3 bases: TGTGCCAGCAGTCCCGGGACAGGGAGGTCGGGGACTAAGTTCTTC. Translated: CASSPGTGRSGTKFF.

The J gene is TRBJ2-5, the V gene TRBV2, with 9 bases matching TRBD2. Germline CDR1 and CDR2: SNHLY and FYNNEI. V lost 5 bases, J lost 1 base, and 5 bases stayed unmatched. The CDR3 totals 15 residues. CDR3 nucleotide sequence: TGTGCCAGCAGTTCTCCGACTAGCGGCCAAGAGACCCAGTACTTC. Residues: CASSSPTSGQETQYF.

This clonotype was observed many times. The rearrangement joins TRBV28 to TRBJ2-3, with no clear D. V lost 2 bases to trimming and J lost 6 bases, with 12 bases between them. Germline V gene lookup returns CDR1 MDHEN and CDR2 SYDVKM. The length of the CDR3 is 14 residues. The CDR3 coding sequence is TGTGCCAGCAGTTTAAGTCGAGTATCGGATACGCAGTATTTT. It codes for CASSLSRVSDTQYF.

The gene calls are TRBV4-1 and TRBJ2-7; D is perhaps TRBD1 or TRBD2 (5 bases each). There are 15 residues in the CDR3. Germline assignment: CDR1 MGHRA and CDR2 YSYEKL. V dropped 1 base and J dropped 2 bases, with 12 bases sitting between them. Here the CDR3 reads CASSQGRQTTYEQYF. CDR3 nucleotides: TGCGCCAGCAGCCAAGGGCGACAGACTACCTACGAGCAGTACTTC.

This clonotype has more than one count but fewer than ten. The chain recombines TRBV9 with TRBJ2-7; 10 nucleotides line up with TRBD1. CDR3 size: 15 residues. CDR1 and CDR2 (germline): SGDLS, YYNGEE. Unmatched junction bases numbered 9, after V lost 4 bases and J lost 5 bases. CDR3 protein: CASSPPGTGDNEQYF. The CDR3 nucleotides read TGTGCCAGCAGCCCTCCCGGGACAGGGGACAACGAGCAGTACTTC.

This clonotype has ten or more counts. V gene TRBV7-6 combines with J gene TRBJ2-1; D tentatively fits TRBD1 or TRBD2 (5 bases each). The ends were cut back, 1 base at V and 3 bases at J, with 13 bases in the middle. The CDR3 covers 16 residues. Germline V gene data show CDR1 as SGHVS and CDR2 as FNYEAQ. The CDR3 is CASSLEVRGNYNEQFF. Written as DNA, the CDR3 is TGTGCCAGCAGCTTAGAGGTCCGGGGCAACTACAATGAGCAGTTCTTC.